Described below is a single T cell receptor (beta chain) sequence and its context. These data belong to a study of fetal regulatory T cell absence and autoimmunity. V lost 7 bases and J 1 base, leaving 17 bases between the germline ends. Germline CDR1 SNHLY, CDR2 FYNNEI. The CDR3 sequence is 16 residues long. The method was immunoSEQ multiplex PCR; TCRdb's version includes in-frame clones alone and lacks a portion of them. The data show just over 45,000 clones, 70% to 85% seen once. The sequence derives from a newborn boy with IPEX syndrome. The chain combines TRBV2 with TRBJ2-1; D not resolved. Material for sequencing was cord blood. CDR3 DNA: TGTGCCAGCATCGAACGTACGGACGGGTCCTACAATGAGCAGTTCTTC. Translated, it gives CASIERTDGSYNEQFF.